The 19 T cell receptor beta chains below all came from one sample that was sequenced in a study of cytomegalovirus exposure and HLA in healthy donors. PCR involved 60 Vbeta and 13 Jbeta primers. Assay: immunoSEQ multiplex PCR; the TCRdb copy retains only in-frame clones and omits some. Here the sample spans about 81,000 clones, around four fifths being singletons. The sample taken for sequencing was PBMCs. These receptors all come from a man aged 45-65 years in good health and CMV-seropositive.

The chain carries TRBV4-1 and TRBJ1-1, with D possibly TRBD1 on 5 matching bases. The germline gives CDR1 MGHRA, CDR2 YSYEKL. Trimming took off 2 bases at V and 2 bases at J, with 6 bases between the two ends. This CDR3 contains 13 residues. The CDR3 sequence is CASSQRGNTEAFF. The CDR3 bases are TGCGCCAGCAGCCAAAGGGGAAACACTGAAGCTTTCTTT.

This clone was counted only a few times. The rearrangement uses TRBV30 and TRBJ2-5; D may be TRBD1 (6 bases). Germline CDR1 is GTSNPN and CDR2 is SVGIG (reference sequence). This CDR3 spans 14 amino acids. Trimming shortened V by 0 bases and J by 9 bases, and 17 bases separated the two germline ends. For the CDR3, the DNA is TGTGCCTGGAGTGTTGCAGGGGCCCTCACGGCCCAGTACTTC. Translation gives CAWSVAGALTAQYF.

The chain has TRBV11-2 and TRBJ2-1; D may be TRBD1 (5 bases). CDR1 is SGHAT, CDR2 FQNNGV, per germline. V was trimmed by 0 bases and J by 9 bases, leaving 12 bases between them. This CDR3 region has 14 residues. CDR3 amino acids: CASSLDLTVTEQFF. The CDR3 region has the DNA TGTGCCAGCAGCTTAGATCTGACAGTCACTGAGCAGTTCTTC.

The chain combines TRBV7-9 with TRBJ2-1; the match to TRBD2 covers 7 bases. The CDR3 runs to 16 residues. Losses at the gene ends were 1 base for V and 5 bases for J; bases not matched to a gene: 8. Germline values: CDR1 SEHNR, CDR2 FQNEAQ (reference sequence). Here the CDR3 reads CASSLEGREKDNEQFF. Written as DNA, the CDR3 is TGTGCCAGCAGCTTAGAGGGGCGGGAGAAAGACAATGAGCAGTTCTTC.

CDR3 amino acids: CASRQWGDTDTQYF. In nucleotides, the CDR3 is TGTGCCAGCAGGCAATGGGGAGACACAGATACGCAGTATTTT. The rearrangement uses TRBV6-5 and TRBJ2-3; D is possibly TRBD2 (5 bases). The germline CDR1 and CDR2 sequences are MNHEY and SVGAGI. This CDR3 comprises 14 residues. Trimming left V 6 bases short and J 2 bases short, with 12 bases between.

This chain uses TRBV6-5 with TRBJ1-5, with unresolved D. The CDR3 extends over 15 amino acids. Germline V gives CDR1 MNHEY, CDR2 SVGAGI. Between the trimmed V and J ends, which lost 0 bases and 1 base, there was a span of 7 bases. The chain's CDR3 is CASSYSRGSNQPQHF. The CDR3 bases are TGTGCCAGCAGTTACTCGCGGGGAAGCAATCAGCCCCAGCATTTT.

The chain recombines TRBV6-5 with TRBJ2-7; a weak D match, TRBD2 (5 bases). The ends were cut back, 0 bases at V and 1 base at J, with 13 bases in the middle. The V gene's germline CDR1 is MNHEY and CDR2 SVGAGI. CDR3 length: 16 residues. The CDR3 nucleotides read TGTGCCAGCAGTTACTCGGCCCCTCGGGGATCCTACGAGCAGTACTTC. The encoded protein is CASSYSAPRGSYEQYF.

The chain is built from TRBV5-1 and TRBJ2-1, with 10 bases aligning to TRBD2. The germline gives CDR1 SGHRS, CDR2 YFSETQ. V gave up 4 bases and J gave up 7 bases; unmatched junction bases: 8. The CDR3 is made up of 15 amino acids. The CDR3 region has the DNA TGCGCCAGCAGCCGACTAGCGGGTCTGGGAAATGAGCAGTTCTTC. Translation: CASSRLAGLGNEQFF.

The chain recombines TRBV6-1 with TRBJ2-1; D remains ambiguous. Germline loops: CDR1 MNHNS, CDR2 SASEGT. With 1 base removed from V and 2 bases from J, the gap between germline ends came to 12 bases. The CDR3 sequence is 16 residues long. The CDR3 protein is CASSEESVSPYNEQFF. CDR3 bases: TGTGCCAGCAGTGAAGAATCCGTTTCCCCCTACAATGAGCAGTTCTTC.

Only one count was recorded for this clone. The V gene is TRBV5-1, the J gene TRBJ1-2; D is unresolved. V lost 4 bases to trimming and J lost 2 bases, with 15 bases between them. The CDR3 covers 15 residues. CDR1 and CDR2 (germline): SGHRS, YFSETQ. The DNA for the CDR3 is TGCGCCAGCAGCCCTACCGAATTGGGCAACTATGGCTACACCTTC. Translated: CASSPTELGNYGYTF. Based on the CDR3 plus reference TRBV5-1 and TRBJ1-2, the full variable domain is KAGVTQTPRYLIKTRGQQVTLSCSPISGHRSVSWYQQTPGQGLQFLFEYFSETQRNKGNFPGRFSGRQFSNSRSEMNVSTLELGDSALYLCASSPTELGNYGYTFGSGTRLTVV.

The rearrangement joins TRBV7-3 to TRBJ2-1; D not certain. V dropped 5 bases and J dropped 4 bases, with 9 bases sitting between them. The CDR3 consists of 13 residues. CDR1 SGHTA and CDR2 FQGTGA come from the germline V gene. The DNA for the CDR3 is TGTGCCAGCAGCATAATGTCGTACAATGAGCAGTTCTTC. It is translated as CASSIMSYNEQFF.

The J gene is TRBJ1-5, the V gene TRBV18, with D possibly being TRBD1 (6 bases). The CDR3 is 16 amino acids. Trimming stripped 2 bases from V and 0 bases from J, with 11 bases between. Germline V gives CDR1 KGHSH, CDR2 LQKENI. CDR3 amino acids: CASSPGTGPSNQPQHF. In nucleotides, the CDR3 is TGTGCCAGCTCACCAGGAACAGGGCCTAGCAATCAGCCCCAGCATTTT.

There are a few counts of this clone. CDR3: CASSPEFSGANVLTF. The CDR3 DNA is TGTGCCAGCAGCCCCGAGTTCTCTGGGGCCAACGTCCTGACTTTC. The V gene is TRBV7-3, the J gene TRBJ2-6, with no clear D. The CDR3 extends over 15 amino acids. Trimming cost V 5 bases and J 0 bases, with 8 bases left between them. Germline lookup yields CDR1 SGHTA and CDR2 FQGTGA.

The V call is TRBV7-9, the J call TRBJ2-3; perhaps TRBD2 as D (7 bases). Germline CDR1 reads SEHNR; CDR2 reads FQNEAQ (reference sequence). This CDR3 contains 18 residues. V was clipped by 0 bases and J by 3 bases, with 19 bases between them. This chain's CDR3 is CASSLAGVGLRGTDTQYF. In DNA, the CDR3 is TGTGCCAGCAGCTTAGCGGGAGTGGGACTAAGGGGGACAGATACGCAGTATTTT.

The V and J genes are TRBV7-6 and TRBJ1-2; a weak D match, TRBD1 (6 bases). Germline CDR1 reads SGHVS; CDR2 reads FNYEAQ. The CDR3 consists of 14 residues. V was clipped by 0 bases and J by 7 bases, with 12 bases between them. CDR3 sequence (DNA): TGTGCCAGCAGCTTAGCTGGGGGGGCTGTTGGCTACACCTTC. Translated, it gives CASSLAGGAVGYTF.

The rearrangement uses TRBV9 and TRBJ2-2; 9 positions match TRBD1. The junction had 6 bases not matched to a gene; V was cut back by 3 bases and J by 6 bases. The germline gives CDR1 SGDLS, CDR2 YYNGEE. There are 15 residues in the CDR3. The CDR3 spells CASSARDRVPGELFF. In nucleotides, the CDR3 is TGTGCCAGCAGCGCCCGGGACAGGGTACCCGGGGAGCTGTTTTTT.

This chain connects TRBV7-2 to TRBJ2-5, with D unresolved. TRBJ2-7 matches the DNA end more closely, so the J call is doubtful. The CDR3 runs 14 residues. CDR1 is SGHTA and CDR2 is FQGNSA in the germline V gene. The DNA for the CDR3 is TGTGCCAGCAGCTTCGCAGCGCTCTCCTACGAGCAGTACTTC. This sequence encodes CASSFAALSYEQYF.

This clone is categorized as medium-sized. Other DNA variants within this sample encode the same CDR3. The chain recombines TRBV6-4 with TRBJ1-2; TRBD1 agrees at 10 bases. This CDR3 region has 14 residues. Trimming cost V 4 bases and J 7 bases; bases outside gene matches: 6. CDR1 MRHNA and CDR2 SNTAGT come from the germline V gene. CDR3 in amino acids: CASSATGTGVGYTF. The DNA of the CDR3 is TGTGCCAGCAGTGCGACCGGGACAGGGGTTGGCTACACCTTC.

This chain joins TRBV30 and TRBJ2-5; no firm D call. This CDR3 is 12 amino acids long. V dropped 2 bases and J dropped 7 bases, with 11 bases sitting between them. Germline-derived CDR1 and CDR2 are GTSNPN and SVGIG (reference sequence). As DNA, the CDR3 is TGTGCCTGGAGTTGGGTCTCGGGGACCCAGTACTTC. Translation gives CAWSWVSGTQYF.